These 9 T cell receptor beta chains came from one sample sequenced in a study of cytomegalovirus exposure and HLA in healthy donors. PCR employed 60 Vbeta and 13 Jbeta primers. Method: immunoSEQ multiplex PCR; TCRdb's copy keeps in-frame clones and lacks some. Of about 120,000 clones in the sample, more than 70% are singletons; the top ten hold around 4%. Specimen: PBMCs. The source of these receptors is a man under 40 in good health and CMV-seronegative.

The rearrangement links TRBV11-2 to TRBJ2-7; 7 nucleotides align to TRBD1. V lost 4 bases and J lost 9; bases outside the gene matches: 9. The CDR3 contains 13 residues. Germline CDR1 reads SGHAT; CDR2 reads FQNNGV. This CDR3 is CASSSTRQGTQYF. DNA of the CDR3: TGTGCCAGCAGCTCGACTCGACAGGGCACGCAGTACTTC. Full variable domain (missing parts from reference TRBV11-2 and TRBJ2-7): EAGVAQSPRYKIIEKRQSVAFWCNPISGHATLYWYQQILGQGPKLLIQFQNNGVVDDSQLPKDRFSAERLKGVDSTLKIQPAKLEDSAVYLCASSSTRQGTQYFGPGTRLTVT.

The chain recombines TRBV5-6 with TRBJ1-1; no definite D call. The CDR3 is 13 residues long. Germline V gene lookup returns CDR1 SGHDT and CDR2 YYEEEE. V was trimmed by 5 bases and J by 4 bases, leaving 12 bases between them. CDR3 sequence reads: CASRTGSGTEAFF. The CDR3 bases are TGTGCCAGCAGGACGGGGTCGGGCACTGAAGCTTTCTTT.

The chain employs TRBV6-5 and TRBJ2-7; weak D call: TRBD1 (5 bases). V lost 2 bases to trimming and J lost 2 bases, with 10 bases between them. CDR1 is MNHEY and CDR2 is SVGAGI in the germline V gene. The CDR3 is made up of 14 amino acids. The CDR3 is CASSYPDRPYEQYF. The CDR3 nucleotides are TGTGCCAGCAGTTACCCCGACAGACCCTACGAGCAGTACTTC.

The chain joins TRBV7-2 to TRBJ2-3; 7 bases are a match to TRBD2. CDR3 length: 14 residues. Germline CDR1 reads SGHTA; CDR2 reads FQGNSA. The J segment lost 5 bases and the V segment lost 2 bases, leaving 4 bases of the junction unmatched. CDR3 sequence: CASSLYSGLDTQYF. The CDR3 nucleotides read TGTGCCAGCAGCTTATATAGCGGGTTAGATACGCAGTATTTT.

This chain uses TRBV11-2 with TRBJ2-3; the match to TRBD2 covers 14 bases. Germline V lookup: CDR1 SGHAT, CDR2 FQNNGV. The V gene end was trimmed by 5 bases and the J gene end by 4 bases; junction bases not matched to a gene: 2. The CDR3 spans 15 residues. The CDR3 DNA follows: TGTGCCAGCAGCCTGGGACTAGCGGGGGCAGATACGCAGTATTTT. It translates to CASSLGLAGADTQYF.

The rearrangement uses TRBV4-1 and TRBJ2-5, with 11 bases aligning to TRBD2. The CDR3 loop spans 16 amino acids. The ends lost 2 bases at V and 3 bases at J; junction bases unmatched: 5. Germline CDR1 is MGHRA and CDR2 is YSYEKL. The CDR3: CASSQQLAGVEETQYF. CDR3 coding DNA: TGCGCCAGCAGCCAACAACTAGCGGGGGTTGAAGAGACCCAGTACTTC.

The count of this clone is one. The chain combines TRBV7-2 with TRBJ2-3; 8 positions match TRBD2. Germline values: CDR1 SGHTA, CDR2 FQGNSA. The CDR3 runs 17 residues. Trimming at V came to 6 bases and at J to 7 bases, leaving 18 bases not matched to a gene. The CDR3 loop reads CASREYGRGVNGNTQYF. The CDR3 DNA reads TGTGCCAGCAGGGAATATGGGCGGGGGGTAAACGGGAATACGCAGTATTTT.

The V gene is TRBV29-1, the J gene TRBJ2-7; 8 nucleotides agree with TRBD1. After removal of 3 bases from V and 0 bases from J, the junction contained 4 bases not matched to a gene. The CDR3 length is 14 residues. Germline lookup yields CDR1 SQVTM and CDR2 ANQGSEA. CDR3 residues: CSVDTGGFSYEQYF. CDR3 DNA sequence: TGCAGCGTTGATACAGGGGGGTTCTCCTACGAGCAGTACTTC.

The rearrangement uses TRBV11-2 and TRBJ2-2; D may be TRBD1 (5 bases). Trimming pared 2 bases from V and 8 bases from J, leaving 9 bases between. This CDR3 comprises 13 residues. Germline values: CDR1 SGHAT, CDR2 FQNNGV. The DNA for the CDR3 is TGTGCCAGCAGCTTACAGGGTGTTGGGGAGCTGTTTTTT. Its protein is CASSLQGVGELFF.